These 17 T cell receptor beta chains were sequenced from one sample in a study of cytomegalovirus exposure and HLA in healthy donors. Amplification used 60 Vbeta primers and 13 Jbeta primers. Using immunoSEQ multiplex PCR, the repertoire was profiled, and TCRdb retains in-frame clones only, with some absent. The table lists fewer than 200,000 clones, roughly two thirds of them singletons. Sequenced input: PBMCs. The receptors were gathered from a woman in her thirties or forties in good health and CMV-seropositive.

The genes are TRBV28 and TRBJ1-5, with 9 bases aligning to TRBD1. Trimming took 10 bases from V and 1 from J; bases not matched to a gene: 8. CDR1 is MDHEN, CDR2 SYDVKM, per germline. There are 15 residues in the CDR3. The CDR3 sequence is CAITGGGESNQPQHF. The CDR3, as DNA: TGTGCCATAACAGGGGGCGGGGAGAGCAATCAGCCCCAGCATTTT.

The V call is TRBV28, the J call TRBJ2-5; 9 bases are a match to TRBD1. The V gene end was trimmed by 8 bases and the J gene end by 5 bases; junction bases not matched to a gene: 6. There are 13 residues in the CDR3. Germline V gene sequence: CDR1 MDHEN, CDR2 SYDVKM. This CDR3 reads CASRDRAWETQYF. The CDR3 nucleotides are TGTGCCAGCCGGGACAGGGCTTGGGAGACCCAGTACTTC.

DNA for the CDR3: TGTGCCAGCAGTTATGGTCCAGGGGGCTTGGGAACTGAAGCTTTCTTT. It translates to CASSYGPGGLGTEAFF. The gene calls are TRBV6-6 and TRBJ1-1, with 8 bases that match TRBD1. CDR1 is MNHNY and CDR2 is SVGAGI in the germline V gene (reference sequence). J gave up 5 bases and V 3 bases, and 11 bases lay outside the gene matches. This CDR3 region has 16 residues.

The rearrangement uses TRBV7-6 and TRBJ2-5; 11 bases match TRBD2. Per the germline V gene, CDR1 is SGHVS and CDR2 is FNYEAQ. V shed 3 bases and J 4 bases; nucleotides not matched to a gene: 10. This CDR3 contains 17 residues. CDR3 in amino acids: CASSLLAGGRRGETQYF. In nucleotides, the CDR3 is TGTGCCAGCAGCTTGTTAGCGGGAGGGCGGAGGGGAGAGACCCAGTACTTC.

This clone showed up just a few times. The chain joins TRBV6-5 to TRBJ1-1; unclear D gene. CDR3 length equals 13 residues. Germline V lookup: CDR1 MNHEY, CDR2 SVGAGI. V gave up 5 bases and J gave up 3 bases, with 10 bases separating them. The CDR3 nucleotides read TGTGCCAGCAGTACGACACGCGACACTGAAGCTTTCTTT. Amino acids: CASSTTRDTEAFF.

This chain links TRBV10-3 with TRBJ1-2; tentative D call: TRBD1 (5 bases). With 7 bases removed from V and 8 bases from J, the gap between germline ends came to 17 bases. The CDR3 loop spans 13 amino acids. CDR1 is ENHRY, CDR2 SYGVKD, per germline. CDR3 in amino acids: CAINPTGGYGYTF. The CDR3 DNA reads TGTGCCATCAACCCGACCGGGGGATACGGCTACACCTTC.

CDR3 protein: CAISETTTGADVRAFF. CDR3 DNA sequence: TGTGCCATCAGTGAGACCACGACAGGGGCCGACGTACGGGCTTTCTTT. The V gene is TRBV10-3, the J gene TRBJ1-1; TRBD1 matches at 8 bases. This CDR3 comprises 16 residues. Germline V lookup: CDR1 ENHRY, CDR2 SYGVKD. V lost 2 bases and J lost 11; bases outside the gene matches: 16.

V usage is TRBV11-2 and J usage is TRBJ2-7, with 9 bases fitting TRBD2. V trimming: 2 bases; J trimming: 7 bases; junction bases outside the gene matches: 12. Germline values: CDR1 SGHAT, CDR2 FQNNGV. This CDR3 region has 16 residues. Here the CDR3 reads CASSLIVGLATREQYF. The CDR3 nucleotides read TGTGCCAGCAGCTTAATCGTTGGACTAGCGACCCGGGAGCAGTACTTC.

The chain links TRBV7-3 to TRBJ1-2; D not resolved. CDR3 size: 14 residues. The V gene's germline CDR1 is SGHTA and CDR2 FQGTGA. Trimming pared 5 bases from V and 5 bases from J, leaving 15 bases between. In nucleotides, the CDR3 is TGTGCCAGCAGCCCTGGGCCAACGCTTTATGGCTACACCTTC. Residues: CASSPGPTLYGYTF. The complete variable domain, with remaining parts taken from reference TRBV7-3 and TRBJ1-2, reads GAGVSQTPSNKVTEKGKYVELRCDPISGHTALYWYRQSLGQGPEFLIYFQGTGAADDSGLPNDRFFAVRPEGSVSTLKIQRTERGDSAVYLCASSPGPTLYGYTFGSGTRLTVV.

The gene calls are TRBV29-1 and TRBJ1-2; 10 bases match TRBD1. With V trimmed by 3 bases and J by 8 bases, 6 bases remained unmatched. This CDR3 is built from 13 residues. Germline loops: CDR1 SQVTM, CDR2 ANQGSEA. The CDR3 spells CSVDGTGVWGYTF. In DNA form, the CDR3 reads TGCAGCGTTGACGGGACAGGGGTATGGGGCTACACCTTC.

This rearrangement joins TRBV4-3 to TRBJ2-3; D is undetermined. Germline-derived CDR1 and CDR2 are LGHNA and YSLEER. With 3 bases removed from V and 0 bases from J, the gap between germline ends came to 10 bases. CDR3 length equals 15 residues. The chain's CDR3 is CASSQEHTSTDTQYF. The CDR3, as DNA: TGCGCCAGCAGCCAGGAGCACACCAGCACAGATACGCAGTATTTT.

The gene calls are TRBV5-6 and TRBJ2-5; D gene ambiguous. The CDR3 is 11 amino acids. V was pared by 4 bases and J by 5 bases, with 6 bases between. Germline V lookup: CDR1 SGHDT, CDR2 YYEEEE. The CDR3 DNA follows: TGTGCCAGCAGCAACGGGGAGACCCAGTACTTC. Protein sequence: CASSNGETQYF. Drawing the rest from reference TRBV5-6 and TRBJ2-5, the complete variable domain is DAGVTQSPTHLIKTRGQQVTLRCSPKSGHDTVSWYQQALGQGPQFIFQYYEEEERQRGNFPDRFSGHQFPNYSSELNVNALLLGDSALYLCASSNGETQYFGPGTRLLVL.

The V call is TRBV5-4, the J call TRBJ1-1, with TRBD1 matching over 11 bases. Germline trimming cut 4 bases from V and 5 bases from J; bases unmatched to any gene: 7. CDR1 SGHNT and CDR2 YYREEE come from the germline V gene (reference sequence). The CDR3 runs 15 residues. CDR3 loop: CASSPGQGAETEAFF. For the CDR3, the DNA is TGTGCCAGCAGCCCCGGACAGGGGGCGGAAACTGAAGCTTTCTTT.

V gene TRBV5-1 combines with J gene TRBJ2-2, with a weak D call TRBD1 (5 bases). V was pared by 2 bases and J by 7 bases, with 18 bases between. From germline, CDR1 is SGHRS and CDR2 YFSETQ. This CDR3 contains 16 residues. The CDR3 DNA follows: TGCGCCAGCAGCTTTCTGGCAGGGATGAGGAGCGGGGAGCTGTTTTTT. Protein sequence: CASSFLAGMRSGELFF.

V gene TRBV5-1 combines with J gene TRBJ2-6; D is unclear. The CDR3 sequence is 14 residues long. CDR1 is SGHRS, CDR2 YFSETQ, per germline. V was clipped by 5 bases and J by 0 bases, with 6 bases between them. CDR3 residues: CASRSHSGANVLTF. As DNA, the CDR3 is TGCGCCAGCAGATCCCACTCTGGGGCCAACGTCCTGACTTTC.

The V and J genes are TRBV5-6 and TRBJ1-1, with D possibly TRBD1 on 5 matching bases. V gave up 4 bases and J gave up 1 base, with 14 bases separating them. Per germline, CDR1 SGHDT and CDR2 YYEEEE. This CDR3 region has 15 residues. The CDR3 DNA reads as TGTGCCAGCAGCCTGGGGGGAGGACCGAACACTGAAGCTTTCTTT. Amino acid sequence: CASSLGGGPNTEAFF.

This clone was counted between two and nine times. The chain recombines TRBV5-8 with TRBJ2-7; tentatively, D is TRBD2 (5 bases). There are 14 residues in the CDR3. The V end was cut by 0 bases, the J end by 5 bases, with 12 bases between. CDR1 SGHTS and CDR2 YDEGEE come from the germline V gene. The DNA for the CDR3 is TGTGCCAGCAGCTTGGTCCGGGGTTGGAACGAGCAGTACTTC. This codes for CASSLVRGWNEQYF.